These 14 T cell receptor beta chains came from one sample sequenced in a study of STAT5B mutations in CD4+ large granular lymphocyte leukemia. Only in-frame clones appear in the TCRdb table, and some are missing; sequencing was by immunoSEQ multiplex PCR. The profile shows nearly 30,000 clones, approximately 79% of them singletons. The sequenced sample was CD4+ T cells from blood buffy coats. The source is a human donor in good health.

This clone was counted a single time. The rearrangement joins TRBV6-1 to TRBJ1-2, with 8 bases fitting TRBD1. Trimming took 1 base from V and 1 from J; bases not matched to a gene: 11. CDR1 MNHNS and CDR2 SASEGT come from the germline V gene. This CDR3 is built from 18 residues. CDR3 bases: TGTGCCAGCAGTGAAGACAGCCCTTGGACAGGGAATAACTATGGCTACACCTTC. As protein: CASSEDSPWTGNNYGYTF.

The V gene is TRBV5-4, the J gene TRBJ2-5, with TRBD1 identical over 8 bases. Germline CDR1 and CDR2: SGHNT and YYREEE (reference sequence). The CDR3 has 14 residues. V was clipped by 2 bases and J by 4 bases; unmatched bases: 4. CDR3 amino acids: CASSLSGTGETQYF. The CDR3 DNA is TGTGCCAGCAGCTTATCCGGGACAGGAGAGACCCAGTACTTC.

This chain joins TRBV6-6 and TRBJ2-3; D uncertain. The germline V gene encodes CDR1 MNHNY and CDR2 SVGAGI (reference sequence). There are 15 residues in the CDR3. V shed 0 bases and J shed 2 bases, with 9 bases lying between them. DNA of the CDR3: TGTGCCAGCAGTTACTCTGGTTCATACACAGATACGCAGTATTTT. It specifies CASSYSGSYTDTQYF.

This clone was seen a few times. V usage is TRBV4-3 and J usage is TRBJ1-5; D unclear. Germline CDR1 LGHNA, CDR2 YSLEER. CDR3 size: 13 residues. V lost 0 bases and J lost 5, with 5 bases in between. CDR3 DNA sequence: TGCGCCAGCAGCCAAGATTGGGATCAGCCCCAGCATTTT. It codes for CASSQDWDQPQHF.

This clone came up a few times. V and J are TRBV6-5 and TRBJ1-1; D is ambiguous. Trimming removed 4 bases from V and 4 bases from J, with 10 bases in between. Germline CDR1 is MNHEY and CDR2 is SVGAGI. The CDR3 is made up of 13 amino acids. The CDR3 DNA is TGTGCCAGCAGTTGGACCGGCGGCACTGAAGCTTTCTTT. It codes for CASSWTGGTEAFF.

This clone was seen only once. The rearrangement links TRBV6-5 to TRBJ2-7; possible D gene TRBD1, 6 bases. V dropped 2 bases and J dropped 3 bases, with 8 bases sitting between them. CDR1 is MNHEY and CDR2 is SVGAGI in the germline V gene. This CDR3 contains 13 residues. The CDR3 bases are TGTGCCAGCAGTTACACGACAGGCTACGAGCAGTACGTC. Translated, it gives CASSYTTGYEQYV.

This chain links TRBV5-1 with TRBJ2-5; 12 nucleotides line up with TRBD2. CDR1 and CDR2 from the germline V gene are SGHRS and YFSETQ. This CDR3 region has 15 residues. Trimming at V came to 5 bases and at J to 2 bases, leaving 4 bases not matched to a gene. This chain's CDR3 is CASSMTSGGQETQYF. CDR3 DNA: TGCGCCAGCAGTATGACTAGCGGGGGACAAGAGACCCAGTACTTC.

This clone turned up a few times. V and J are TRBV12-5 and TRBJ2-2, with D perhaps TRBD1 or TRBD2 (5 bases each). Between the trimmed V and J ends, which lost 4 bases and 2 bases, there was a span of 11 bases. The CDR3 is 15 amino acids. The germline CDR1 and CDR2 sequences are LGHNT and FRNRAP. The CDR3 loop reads CASGSGTRNTGELFF. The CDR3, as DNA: TGTGCTAGTGGTTCCGGGACCCGTAACACCGGGGAGCTGTTTTTT.

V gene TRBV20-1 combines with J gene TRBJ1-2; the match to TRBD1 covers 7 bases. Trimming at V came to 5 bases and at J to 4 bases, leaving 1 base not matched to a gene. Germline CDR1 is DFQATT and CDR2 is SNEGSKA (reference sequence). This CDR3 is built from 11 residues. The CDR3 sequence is CSASGGYGYTF. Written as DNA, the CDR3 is TGCAGTGCTTCAGGGGGCTATGGCTACACCTTC.

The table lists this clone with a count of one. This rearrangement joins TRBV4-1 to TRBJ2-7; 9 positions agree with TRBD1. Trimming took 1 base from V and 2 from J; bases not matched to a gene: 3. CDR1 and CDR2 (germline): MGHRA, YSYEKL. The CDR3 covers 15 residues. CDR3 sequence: CASSQGTGDPYEQYF. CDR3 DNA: TGCGCCAGCAGCCAAGGGACAGGGGACCCCTACGAGCAGTACTTC.

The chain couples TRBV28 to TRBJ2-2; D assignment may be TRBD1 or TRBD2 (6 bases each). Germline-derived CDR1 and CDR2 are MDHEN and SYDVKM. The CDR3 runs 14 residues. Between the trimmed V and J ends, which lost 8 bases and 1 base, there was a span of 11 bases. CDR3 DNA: TGTGCCAGCTGGGGGGACAAGAACACCGGGGAGCTGTTTTTT. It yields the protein CASWGDKNTGELFF.

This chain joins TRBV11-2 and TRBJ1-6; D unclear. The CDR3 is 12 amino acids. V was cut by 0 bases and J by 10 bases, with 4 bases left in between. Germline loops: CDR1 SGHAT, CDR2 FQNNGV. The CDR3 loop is CASSLDRSPLHF. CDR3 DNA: TGTGCCAGCAGCTTAGATAGATCACCCCTCCACTTT.

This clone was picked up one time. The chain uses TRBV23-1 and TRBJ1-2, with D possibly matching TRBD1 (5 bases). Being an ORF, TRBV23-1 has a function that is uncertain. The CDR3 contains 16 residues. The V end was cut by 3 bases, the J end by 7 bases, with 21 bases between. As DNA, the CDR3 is TGCGCCAGCAGTCAGGGAAAGGGGCAGGGACGAGGTGGCTACACCTTC. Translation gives CASSQGKGQGRGGYTF.

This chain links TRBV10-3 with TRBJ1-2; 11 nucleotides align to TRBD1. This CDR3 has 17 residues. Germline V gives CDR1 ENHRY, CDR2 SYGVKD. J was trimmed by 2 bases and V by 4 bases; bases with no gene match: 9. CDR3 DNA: TGTGCCATCAGTGTCGATTTGGGACAGGGGGTGAACTATGGCTACACCTTC. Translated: CAISVDLGQGVNYGYTF.